Presented here are 18 T cell receptor beta chains from one specimen sequenced in a study of beta chain features in type 1 diabetes. Expressed TCRB transcripts were sequenced, since all the RNA that had been isolated was reverse transcribed. The method was immunoSEQ multiplex PCR; TCRdb's version includes in-frame clones alone and lacks a portion of them. Of around 320,000 clones in the sample, around 13% were seen once. What was sequenced was central memory CD4+ T cells from blood. Source of these receptors: a man in his thirties or forties in good health.

The rearrangement joins TRBV29-1 to TRBJ1-6, with D possibly TRBD1 on 5 matching bases. Germline values: CDR1 SQVTM, CDR2 ANQGSEA. V was pared by 4 bases and J by 5 bases, with 9 bases between. This CDR3 is built from 13 residues. CDR3 protein: CSVGDGHNSPLHF. Written as DNA, the CDR3 is TGCAGCGTTGGGGACGGTCATAATTCACCCCTCCACTTT.

This clone has a count of ten or more. The chain is built from TRBV11-3 and TRBJ1-1; 7 bases fit TRBD1. The CDR3 loop spans 14 amino acids. The trim removed 8 bases at V and 4 bases at J, leaving 10 bases unmatched. The germline CDR1 and CDR2 sequences are SGHNT and YENEEA. CDR3 in amino acids: CASVGDRWSTEAFF. CDR3 sequence (DNA): TGTGCCAGCGTAGGGGACAGATGGAGCACTGAAGCTTTCTTT.

V is TRBV18 and J is TRBJ1-1; 8 nucleotides match TRBD1. Per the germline V gene, CDR1 is KGHSH and CDR2 is LQKENI. The CDR3 loop spans 15 amino acids. J was trimmed by 0 bases and V by 3 bases; bases with no gene match: 3. CDR3: CASSPGQGLNTEAFF. The DNA for the CDR3 is TGTGCCAGCTCACCCGGACAGGGTCTGAACACTGAAGCTTTCTTT.

The sample holds a few counts of this clone. The chain couples TRBV6-6 to TRBJ1-5; 8 bases agree with TRBD1. Looked up from germline, CDR1 is MNHNY and CDR2 is SVGAGI (reference sequence). J gave up 5 bases and V 5 bases, and 5 bases lay outside the gene matches. The CDR3 length is 14 residues. The CDR3 protein is CASSQDRDYQPQHF. Written as DNA, the CDR3 is TGTGCCAGCAGTCAGGACAGGGATTATCAGCCCCAGCATTTT.

This clone was picked up a small number of times. The chain employs TRBV7-9 and TRBJ1-2, with D hard to call. CDR1 is SEHNR and CDR2 is FQNEAQ in the germline V gene (reference sequence). CDR3 length: 13 residues. Trimming removed 1 base at V and 4 bases at J, with 7 bases between. The CDR3 reads CASSLVSGYGYTF. As DNA, the CDR3 is TGTGCCAGCAGCTTAGTTTCCGGCTATGGCTACACCTTC.

This clone was detected only a few times. V is TRBV7-2 and J is TRBJ1-2; TRBD1 might be the D (5 bases). From germline, CDR1 is SGHTA and CDR2 FQGNSA. The V and J ends lost 5 bases and 5 bases respectively, with 15 bases between them. This CDR3 has 14 residues. The CDR3: CASSTTGTGYGYTF. In DNA form, the CDR3 reads TGTGCCAGCAGCACTACTGGGACCGGATATGGCTACACCTTC.

This clone has only one observation. This chain uses TRBV5-1 with TRBJ2-3; 7 bases are a match to TRBD1. Germline loops: CDR1 SGHRS, CDR2 YFSETQ. V lost 6 bases to trimming and J lost 2 bases; unmatched junction nucleotides: 6. The CDR3 is 14 residues long. The CDR3 reads CASKQGQSTDTQYF. In DNA form, the CDR3 reads TGCGCCAGCAAGCAGGGACAGTCCACAGATACGCAGTATTTT.

To note about this clone: A far larger clone is only one base removed, so a read error is likely. Other DNA variants within this sample encode the same CDR3. The rearrangement joins TRBV4-2 to TRBJ2-7; D uncertain. Looked up from germline, CDR1 is LGHNA and CDR2 is YNFKEQ. The CDR3 spans 13 residues. With 0 bases removed from V and 7 bases from J, the gap between germline ends came to 10 bases. The CDR3 protein is CASSQDWRGEQYV. The CDR3 DNA sequence: TGTGCCAGCAGCCAAGATTGGCGTGGGGAGCAGTACGTC.

This clone was detected a few times. The genes are TRBV18 and TRBJ1-1; no definite D call. The CDR3 contains 14 residues. Germline CDR1 reads KGHSH; CDR2 reads LQKENI. V lost 1 base and J 1 base, leaving 7 bases between the germline ends. CDR3 in amino acids: CASSPQSKNTEAFF. The DNA of the CDR3 is TGTGCCAGCTCACCACAGAGCAAGAACACTGAAGCTTTCTTT.

This rearrangement joins TRBV29-1 to TRBJ1-5; 7 bases agree with TRBD1. Germline V lookup: CDR1 SQVTM, CDR2 ANQGSEA. V shed 6 bases and J 4 bases; nucleotides not matched to a gene: 3. The CDR3 length is 12 residues. DNA for the CDR3: TGCAGCGTAGGGACAGAAAATCAGCCCCAGCATTTT. Translation: CSVGTENQPQHF.

The gene calls are TRBV4-2 and TRBJ1-1; D is possibly TRBD1 (6 bases). In germline, CDR1 is LGHNA, CDR2 YNFKEQ. V lost 0 bases to trimming and J lost 1 base, with 9 bases between them. The CDR3 is made up of 15 amino acids. CDR3 loop: CASSQDGGANTEAFF. CDR3 in DNA: TGTGCCAGCAGCCAAGATGGGGGCGCGAACACTGAAGCTTTCTTT.

The chain combines TRBV19 with TRBJ1-1; D gene unclear. Germline assignment: CDR1 LNHDA and CDR2 SQIVND (reference sequence). Trimming left V 0 bases short and J 6 bases short, with 11 bases between. This CDR3 spans 14 amino acids. The CDR3 spells CASSIDSPGAEAFF. CDR3 in DNA: TGTGCCAGTAGTATAGACTCCCCTGGGGCTGAAGCTTTCTTT.

This clone was counted only a few times. This chain links TRBV15 with TRBJ2-1; D remains unclear. Between the trimmed V and J ends, which lost 0 bases and 10 bases, there was a span of 10 bases. Germline CDR1 reads LNHNV; CDR2 reads YYDKDF (reference sequence). CDR3 size: 13 residues. The CDR3 region is CATSRDEGREQFF. The CDR3 DNA sequence: TGTGCCACCAGCAGAGATGAAGGCAGGGAGCAGTTCTTC.

This clone was detected once. This may arise from a read error, as a much more abundant clone is one base away. V and J are TRBV29-1 and TRBJ2-5; 8 nucleotides align to TRBD2. Germline V lookup: CDR1 SQVTM, CDR2 ANQGSEA. The length of the CDR3 is 15 residues. The DNA for the CDR3 is TGCCGCGTTGAATTCGGCGGGGGGCGGGGAGAGACCCAGTACTTC. Translation gives CRVEFGGGRGETQYF. The variable domain in full, completed from reference TRBV29-1 and TRBJ2-5, reads SAVISQKPSRDICQRGTSLTIQCQVDSQVTMMFWYRQQPGQSLTLIATANQGSEATYESGFVIDKFPISRPNLTFSTLTVSNMSPEDSSIYLCRVEFGGGRGETQYFGPGTRLLVL.

This clone was detected only a few times. The rearrangement joins TRBV6-5 to TRBJ1-2, with D possibly being TRBD1 (6 bases). The V end was cut by 0 bases, the J end by 8 bases, with 16 bases between. CDR1 and CDR2 (germline): MNHEY, SVGAGI. The length of the CDR3 is 15 residues. The CDR3 nucleotides read TGTGCCAGCAGTTACTCGGGACACGGAAGCAGGGGCTACACCTTC. It translates to CASSYSGHGSRGYTF.

This clone has more than one count but fewer than ten. The V and J genes are TRBV9 and TRBJ1-6; TRBD1 might be the D (6 bases). The CDR3 is 14 amino acids. Germline assignment: CDR1 SGDLS and CDR2 YYNGEE. V dropped 0 bases and J dropped 11 bases, with 12 bases sitting between them. This CDR3 reads CASSVEGGHPPLHF. CDR3 nucleotide sequence: TGTGCCAGCAGCGTAGAAGGGGGGCATCCACCCCTCCACTTT.

This clone has only a few counts. The same CDR3 can be traced to other DNA sequences in this sample. The CDR3 coding sequence is TGCAGTGCTAGAGACCGCTATGGCTACACCTTC. Translation gives CSARDRYGYTF. This chain connects TRBV20-1 to TRBJ1-2; no clear D. Trimming took 0 bases from V and 4 from J, leaving 3 bases between them. This CDR3 is built from 11 residues. CDR1 DFQATT and CDR2 SNEGSKA come from the germline V gene (reference sequence).

The rearrangement links TRBV5-1 to TRBJ1-5, with TRBD1 matching 7 bases. CDR1 SGHRS and CDR2 YFSETQ come from the germline V gene. Trimming at V came to 0 bases and at J to 7 bases, leaving 4 bases not matched to a gene. The CDR3 spans 14 residues. The CDR3, as DNA: TGCGCCAGCAGCTTGGAGGGGGCCGAACAGCCCCAGCATTTT. It encodes CASSLEGAEQPQHF.